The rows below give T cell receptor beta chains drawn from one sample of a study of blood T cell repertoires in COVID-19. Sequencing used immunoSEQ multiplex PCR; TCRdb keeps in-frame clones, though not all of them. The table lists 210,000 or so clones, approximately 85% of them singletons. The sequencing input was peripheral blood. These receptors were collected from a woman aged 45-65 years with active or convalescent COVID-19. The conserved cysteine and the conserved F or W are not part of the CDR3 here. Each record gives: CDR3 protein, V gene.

ASEIEGNTEAF | TRBV2
ASSLGSQGFYEQY | TRBV5-6
ASSLPRGSNQPQH | TRBV28
ASSPLGQGNSPLH | TRBV9
ASSPRTVETQY | TRBV12-3/TRBV12-4
ASSLFGEAGTDTQY | TRBV18
ASSLNSGTGELF | TRBV7-2
ASSRRSAPKNIQY | TRBV28
ASSLILQGSDGYT | TRBV6-5
ASSLVPGKQPQH | TRBV5-1
ASSQGGGQGNNQPQH | TRBV3-1/TRBV3-2
ASRFAQGVPQETQY | TRBV5-1
AREDRGSSPLH | TRBV5-6
ASSSELNSPLH | TRBV5-4
ASSFEGGRRPLH | TRBV5-1
ASRERPFLDTQY | TRBV6-5
ASSPQGGTQY | TRBV9
AISGAGTHNEQF | TRBV10-3
ASSRRQGLITEAF | TRBV5-6
AWSGAGRRTEAF | TRBV30
ATSDAGQEGETQY | TRBV24-1
ASSEGGATEAF | TRBV10-2
ASTGAPGSPLH | TRBV6-6
ASRVDRGFDEQF | TRBV25-1
ASSEKTSGETAGQNIQY | TRBV2
ASSTYPQGSSYEQY | TRBV28
ASRRTGGYEQY | TRBV12-3/TRBV12-4
ASSLTASGGFEQF | TRBV5-1
ASSLDLSANYGYT | TRBV5-4
ASSPSSGPNEKLF | TRBV18
ATSDLTAGSTDTQY | TRBV24-1
ASSTTYSGAF | TRBV7-9